Presented here are 17 T cell receptor beta chains from one specimen sequenced in a study of blood T cells in healthy people across ages. Together with a sample-barcoded 5' primer, a J-beta primer mix was included in a second PCR lasting about 7 to 11 cycles. TCRdb re-called the 5' RACE reads through MiXCR, storing one row per CDR3 protein. The sample lists some 860,000 distinct CDR3 sequences; about 56% were seen once. Material for sequencing was blood. The receptors come from a man between 40 and 49 years old in good health.

This clonotype was observed a single time. The chain joins TRBV12-3 or TRBV12-4 to TRBJ1-2, with TRBD1 as a possible D gene (5 bases). V shed 8 bases and J shed 0 bases, with 10 bases lying between them. This CDR3 is 13 amino acids long. CDR3 amino acids: CASAQEANYGYTF. The CDR3 DNA sequence: TGTGCCAGCGCACAGGAAGCTAACTATGGCTACACCTTC.

This clonotype was counted only a few times. The chain joins TRBV20-1 to TRBJ2-7; D unresolved. V gave up 6 bases and J gave up 4 bases, with 13 bases separating them. Per the germline V gene, CDR1 is DFQATT and CDR2 is SNEGSKA (reference sequence). CDR3 length: 12 amino acids. DNA for the CDR3: TGCAGTGCCCAGCAGCATTCGTACGAGCAGTACTTC. This gives the protein CSAQQHSYEQYF.

In the case of this clonotype: Since a much larger clone is just one base distant, this may be a read error. The rearrangement uses TRBV15 and TRBJ2-7; D uncertain. The CDR3 is 14 amino acids. CDR1 is LNHNV, CDR2 YYDKDF, per germline (reference sequence). The CDR3 DNA is TGTGCCACCAGCAGAGGAGCACCAACCTACGAGCGGTACTTC. It encodes CATSRGAPTYERYF.

The table lists this clonotype with a few counts. The chain uses TRBV24-1 and TRBJ2-3, with D possibly matching TRBD1 (6 bases). CDR3 length equals 19 residues. Trimming pared 2 bases from V and 2 bases from J, leaving 22 bases between. Germline V gene data show CDR1 as KGHDR and CDR2 as SFDVKD. For the CDR3, the DNA is TGTGCCACCAGTGATTCACCCGATAAGACAGGAGTTCCCACAGATACGCAGTATTTT. It translates to CATSDSPDKTGVPTDTQYF.

The J gene is TRBJ1-2, the V gene TRBV9, with D perhaps TRBD1 (6 bases). Germline CDR1 is SGDLS and CDR2 is YYNGEE. The germline V and J ends were trimmed by 7 bases and 7 bases, with 14 bases remaining between them. This CDR3 has 12 amino acids. The DNA of the CDR3 is TGTGCCAGCGGAGGGGGGGGAAGTGGCTACACCTTC. Protein: CASGGGGSGYTF.

The CDR3 reads CASSFGTADTSYEQFF. CDR3 bases: TGTGCCAGCAGTTTTGGGACAGCTGACACGTCCTACGAGCAGTTCTTC. V usage is TRBV28 and J usage is TRBJ2-1, with 7 nucleotides matching TRBD1. Germline V gene data show CDR1 as MDHEN and CDR2 as SYDVKM. CDR3 size: 16 residues. J was trimmed by 10 bases and V by 3 bases; bases with no gene match: 15. Supplemented by reference TRBV28 and TRBJ2-1, the full variable domain reads DVKVTQSSRYLVKRTGEKVFLECVQDMDHENMFWYRQDPGLGLRLIYFSYDVKMKEKGDIPEGYSVSREKKERFSLILESASTNQTSMYLCASSFGTADTSYEQFFGPGTRLTVL.

This rearrangement joins TRBV29-1 to TRBJ2-7; no clear D gene. V shed 6 bases and J shed 2 bases, with 14 bases lying between them. In germline, CDR1 is SQVTM, CDR2 ANQGSEA. The length of the CDR3 is 13 residues. CDR3 in DNA: TGCAGCGTGGCTCTAACATTAACCTACGAGCAGTACTTC. It is translated as CSVALTLTYEQYF.

This chain links TRBV29-1 with TRBJ1-1, with D tentatively TRBD1 (6 bases). Germline CDR1 is SQVTM and CDR2 is ANQGSEA. The CDR3 totals 14 residues. Trimming pared 4 bases from V and 1 base from J, leaving 13 bases between. The CDR3 spells CSVVRGDKNTEAFF. CDR3 nucleotide sequence: TGCAGCGTTGTCCGAGGGGACAAGAACACTGAAGCTTTCTTT.

The V call is TRBV13, the J call TRBJ2-4, with 9 bases lining up with TRBD1. The DNA end lines up better with TRBJ2-7; the J call may be wrong. Per germline, CDR1 PRHDT and CDR2 FYEKMQ (reference sequence). The CDR3 sequence is 16 residues long. The CDR3 DNA is TGTGCCAGCAGTTTAACAGGGGGCCAGAGATCCTACGAGCAGTACTTC. Protein product: CASSLTGGQRSYEQYF.

This rearrangement joins TRBV7-8 to TRBJ1-2, with TRBD1 identical over 7 bases. The length of the CDR3 is 15 residues. Germline V lookup: CDR1 SGHVS, CDR2 FQNEAQ. V lost 5 bases to trimming and J lost 3 bases; unmatched junction nucleotides: 9. In DNA, the CDR3 is TGTGCCAGCAGCCCCATGACAGGGCCTTACTATGGCTACACCTTC. It is translated as CASSPMTGPYYGYTF.

The chain employs TRBV5-1 and TRBJ2-1, with TRBD1 matching 8 bases. Trimming cost V 2 bases and J 10 bases; bases outside gene matches: 8. The CDR3 extends over 14 amino acids. Germline CDR1 is SGHRS and CDR2 is YFSETQ. CDR3 region: CASSLSGGRKEQFF. The CDR3 DNA sequence: TGCGCCAGCAGCTTATCAGGGGGCAGGAAGGAGCAGTTCTTC.

The chain links TRBV28 to TRBJ2-4, with D maybe TRBD1 (6 bases). The J call may be in error: the DNA end matches TRBJ2-5 better. In germline, CDR1 is MDHEN, CDR2 SYDVKM. This CDR3 is 15 amino acids long. CDR3 sequence: CASSLQGFGQETQYF. For the CDR3, the DNA is TGTGCCAGCAGTTTACAGGGGTTTGGCCAAGAGACCCAGTACTTC.

This clonotype was detected a few times. The chain joins TRBV9 to TRBJ2-7; D is perhaps TRBD2 (6 bases). CDR1 and CDR2 (germline): SGDLS, YYNGEE. The CDR3 is 14 amino acids. V was shortened by 2 bases and J by 3 bases, with 12 bases between the two germline ends. CDR3 sequence: CASSVRDSHYEQYF. CDR3 DNA: TGTGCCAGCAGCGTTAGGGACTCACACTACGAGCAGTACTTC.

This clonotype has only a few counts. This chain links TRBV27 with TRBJ2-7, with D perhaps given as TRBD1 or TRBD2 (5 bases each). Looked up from germline, CDR1 is MNHEY and CDR2 is SMNVEV (reference sequence). The CDR3 loop spans 14 amino acids. The V and J ends lost 7 bases and 1 base respectively, with 14 bases between them. CDR3 nucleotide sequence: TGTGCCAGCACCTTGACTGGGGGATCCTACGAGCAGTACTTC. It codes for CASTLTGGSYEQYF.

The V call is TRBV5-1, the J call TRBJ1-6; D uncertain. The germline V gene has CDR1 SGHRS and CDR2 YFSETQ. V lost 0 bases and J lost 10, with 20 bases in between. The CDR3 totals 17 residues. The CDR3 DNA follows: TGCGCCAGCAGCTTGGAATTTGGGTCAATATCGAAATCACCCCTCCACTTT. It codes for CASSLEFGSISKSPLHF.

This clonotype has a single count. The genes are TRBV6-2 or TRBV6-3 and TRBJ2-1, with D unclear. The V end lost 5 bases, the J end lost 5 bases, and 16 bases lay between the germline ends. The CDR3 sequence is 15 residues long. The germline gives CDR1 MNHEY, CDR2 SVGEGT. The CDR3 DNA sequence: TGTGCCAGCAGTCCAGCAGGCGATTATCACAATGAGCAGTTCTTC. Protein sequence: CASSPAGDYHNEQFF.

The rearrangement links TRBV2 to TRBJ1-6; 7 bases map to TRBD1. J lost 5 bases, V lost 7 bases, and 2 bases had no gene match. Germline CDR1 reads SNHLY; CDR2 reads FYNNEI. This CDR3 is 13 amino acids long. The CDR3 spells CASKGTDNSPLHF. The CDR3 nucleotides read TGTGCCAGCAAAGGGACAGATAATTCACCCCTCCACTTT.